The entry below describes one T cell receptor (beta chain). Its cognate antigen is unknown. This CDR3 comprises 14 residues. V was clipped by 4 bases and J by 9 bases; unmatched bases: 6. Germline V gene data show CDR1 as MDHEN and CDR2 as SYDVKM. The data are from a study of T cell responses to AZD1222 COVID-19 vaccine. Points from the study as a whole: Epitopes outside B.1.351 and B.1.1.7 mutated regions reportedly drew nearly half of spike TCRs. Repertoires in all cases were sampled only once the peak T cell response had passed.

Data came from immunoSEQ multiplex PCR; TCRdb stores just in-frame clones and leaves some out. The sample yields some 130,000 clones, 90% to 95% seen once. The source material was peripheral blood, sampled on day 0 of AZD1222 vaccination. The V and J genes are TRBV28 and TRBJ1-6; 7 positions agree with TRBD1. This sequence was found in an adult in good health. The CDR3 here is CASSSPGQISPLHF. The CDR3 DNA reads TGTGCCAGCAGTTCTCCGGGACAGATTTCACCCCTCCACTTT.